Described below is a single TCR beta chain sequence and its context. The sample belongs to a study of blood T cell repertoires in COVID-19. Background on the study: Samples of COVID-19 (acute and convalescent) were obtained from the United States, Italy and Spain.

Method: immunoSEQ multiplex PCR; TCRdb's copy keeps in-frame clones and lacks some. The data contain roughly 110,000 clones, around 75% of them seen just once; the ten biggest clones take up approximately 0.88%. Germline assignment: CDR1 LNHDA and CDR2 SQIVND (reference sequence). V gave up 7 bases and J gave up 0 bases, with 13 bases separating them. The CDR3 contains 15 residues. The receptor comes from a human donor with acute or convalescent COVID-19. The donor label of this sample is uncertain. This sequence joins TRBV19 and TRBJ1-3; no definite D call. The sample consisted of peripheral blood. The CDR3 sequence: CASKRDFSSGNTIYF. The CDR3 region has the DNA TGTGCCAGTAAGCGAGACTTTAGCTCTGGAAACACCATATATTTT.